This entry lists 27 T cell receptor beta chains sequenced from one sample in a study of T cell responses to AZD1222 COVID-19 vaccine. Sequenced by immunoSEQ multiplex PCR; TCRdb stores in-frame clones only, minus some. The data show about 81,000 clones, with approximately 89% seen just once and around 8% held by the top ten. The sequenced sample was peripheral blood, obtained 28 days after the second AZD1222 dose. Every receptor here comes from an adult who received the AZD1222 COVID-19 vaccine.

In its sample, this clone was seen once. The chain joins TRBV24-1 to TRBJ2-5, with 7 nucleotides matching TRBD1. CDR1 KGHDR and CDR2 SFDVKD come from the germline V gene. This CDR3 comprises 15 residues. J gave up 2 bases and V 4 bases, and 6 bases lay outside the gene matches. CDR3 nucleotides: TGTGCCACCAGTGACCCGGACAGGTATCAAGAGACCCAGTACTTC. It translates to CATSDPDRYQETQYF.

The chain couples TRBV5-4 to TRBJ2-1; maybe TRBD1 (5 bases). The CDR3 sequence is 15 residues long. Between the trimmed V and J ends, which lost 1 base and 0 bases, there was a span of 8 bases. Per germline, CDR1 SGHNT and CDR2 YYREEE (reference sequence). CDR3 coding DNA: TGTGCCAGCAGCTTGAGGGGTGGCTCCTACAATGAGCAGTTCTTC. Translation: CASSLRGGSYNEQFF.

The CDR3 loop reads CASSRQPNQPQHF. Written as DNA, the CDR3 is TGTGCCAGTAGCCGACAGCCTAATCAGCCCCAGCATTTT. The chain has TRBV19 and TRBJ1-5; possible D gene TRBD1, 5 bases. The ends were cut back, 6 bases at V and 4 bases at J, with 10 bases in the middle. CDR1 and CDR2 (germline): LNHDA, SQIVND (reference sequence). The CDR3 covers 13 residues.

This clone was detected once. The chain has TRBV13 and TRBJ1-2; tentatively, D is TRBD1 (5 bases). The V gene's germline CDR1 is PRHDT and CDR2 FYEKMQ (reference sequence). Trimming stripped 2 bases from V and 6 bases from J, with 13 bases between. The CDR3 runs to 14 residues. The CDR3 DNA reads TGTGCCAGCAGCTTATATCCAGGGAGGGATGGCTACACCTTC. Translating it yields CASSLYPGRDGYTF. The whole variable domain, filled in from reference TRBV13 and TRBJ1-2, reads AAGVIQSPRHLIKEKRETATLKCYPIPRHDTVYWYQQGPGQDPQFLISFYEKMQSDKGSIPDRFSAQQFSDYHSELNMSSLELGDSALYFCASSLYPGRDGYTFGSGTRLTVV.

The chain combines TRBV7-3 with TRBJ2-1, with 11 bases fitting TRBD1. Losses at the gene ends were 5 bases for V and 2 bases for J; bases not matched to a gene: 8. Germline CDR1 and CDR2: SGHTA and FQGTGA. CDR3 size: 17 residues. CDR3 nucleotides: TGTGCCAGCAGCCTCCAGCCGGGACAGGGGGCCTACAATGAGCAGTTCTTC. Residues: CASSLQPGQGAYNEQFF.

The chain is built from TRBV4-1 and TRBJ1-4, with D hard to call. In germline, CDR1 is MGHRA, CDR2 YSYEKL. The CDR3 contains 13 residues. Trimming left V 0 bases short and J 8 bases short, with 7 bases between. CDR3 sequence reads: CASSQEGREKLFF. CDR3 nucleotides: TGCGCCAGCAGCCAAGAAGGGAGGGAAAAACTGTTTTTT.

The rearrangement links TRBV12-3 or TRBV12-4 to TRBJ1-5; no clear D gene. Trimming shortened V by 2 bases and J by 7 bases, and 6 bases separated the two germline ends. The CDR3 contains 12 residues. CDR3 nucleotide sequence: TGTGCCAGCAGTTTACCCAGACAGCCCCAGCATTTT. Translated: CASSLPRQPQHF.

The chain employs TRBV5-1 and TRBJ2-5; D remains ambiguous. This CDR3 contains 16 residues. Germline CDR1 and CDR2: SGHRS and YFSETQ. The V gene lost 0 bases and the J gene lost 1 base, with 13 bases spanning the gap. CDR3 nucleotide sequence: TGCGCCAGCAGCTTGGGAGGTGGGCCGGGCCAAGAGACCCAGTACTTC. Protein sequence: CASSLGGGPGQETQYF.

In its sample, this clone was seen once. DNA for the CDR3: TGCGCCAGCAGCTTGGTACTAGCGGGACAAGGGAATGAGCAGTTCTTC. This codes for CASSLVLAGQGNEQFF. The chain joins TRBV5-1 to TRBJ2-1; TRBD2 agrees at 10 bases. Germline V gene sequence: CDR1 SGHRS, CDR2 YFSETQ. Trimming at V came to 0 bases and at J to 7 bases, leaving 7 bases not matched to a gene. The CDR3 consists of 16 residues.

As DNA, the CDR3 is TGTGCCAGCAGCTTAGCGCCAAGGGAAGTGTGGGGCCCTAATGAAAAACTGTTTTTT. Amino acid sequence: CASSLAPREVWGPNEKLFF. The chain joins TRBV7-9 to TRBJ1-4, with D maybe TRBD1 (5 bases). This CDR3 is built from 19 residues. Germline-derived CDR1 and CDR2 are SEHNR and FQNEAQ (reference sequence). V was shortened by 0 bases and J by 3 bases, with 20 bases between the two germline ends.

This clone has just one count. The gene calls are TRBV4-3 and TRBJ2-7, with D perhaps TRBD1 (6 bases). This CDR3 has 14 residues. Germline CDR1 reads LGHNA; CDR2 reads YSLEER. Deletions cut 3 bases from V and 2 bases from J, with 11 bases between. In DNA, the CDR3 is TGCGCCAGCAGCCAGCAGACAGGACCCTACGAGCAGTACTTC. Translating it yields CASSQQTGPYEQYF.

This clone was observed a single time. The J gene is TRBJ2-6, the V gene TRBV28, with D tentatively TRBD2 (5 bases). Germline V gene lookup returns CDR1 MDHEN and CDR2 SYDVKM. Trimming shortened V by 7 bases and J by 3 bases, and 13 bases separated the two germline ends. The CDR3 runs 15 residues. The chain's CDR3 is CASIEAGFGANVLTF. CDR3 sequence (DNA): TGTGCCAGCATTGAGGCGGGTTTTGGGGCCAACGTCCTGACTTTC.

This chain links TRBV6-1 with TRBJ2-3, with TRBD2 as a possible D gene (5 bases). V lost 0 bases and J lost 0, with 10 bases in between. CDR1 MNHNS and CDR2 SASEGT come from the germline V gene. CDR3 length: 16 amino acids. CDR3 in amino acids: CASSEARGQSTDTQYF. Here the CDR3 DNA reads TGTGCCAGCAGTGAAGCGCGCGGGCAAAGCACAGATACGCAGTATTTT.

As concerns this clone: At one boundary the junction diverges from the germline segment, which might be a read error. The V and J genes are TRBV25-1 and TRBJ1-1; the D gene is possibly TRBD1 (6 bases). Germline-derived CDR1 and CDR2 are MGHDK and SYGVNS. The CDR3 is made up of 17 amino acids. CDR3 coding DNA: TGTGCCAGCACTGAAAACTCAGGGGCCGGTAGGAACACTGAAGCTTTCTTT. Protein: CASTENSGAGRNTEAFF.

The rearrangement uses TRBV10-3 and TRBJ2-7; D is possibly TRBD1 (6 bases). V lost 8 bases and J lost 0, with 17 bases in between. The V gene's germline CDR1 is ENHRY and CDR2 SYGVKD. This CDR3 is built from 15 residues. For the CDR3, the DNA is TGTGCCATCGGGGACGGTGGGGGCCTCTCCTACGAGCAGTACTTC. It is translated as CAIGDGGGLSYEQYF.

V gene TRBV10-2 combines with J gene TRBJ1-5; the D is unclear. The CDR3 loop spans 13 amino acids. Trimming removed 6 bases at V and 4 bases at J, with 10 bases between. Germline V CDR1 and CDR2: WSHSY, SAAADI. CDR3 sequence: CASSPTLNQPQHF. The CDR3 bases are TGCGCCAGCAGCCCGACACTAAATCAGCCCCAGCATTTT.

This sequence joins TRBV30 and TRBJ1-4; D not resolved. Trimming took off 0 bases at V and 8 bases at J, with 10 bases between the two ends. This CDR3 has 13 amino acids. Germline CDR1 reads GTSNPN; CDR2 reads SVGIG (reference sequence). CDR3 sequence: CAWSVFAGEKLFF. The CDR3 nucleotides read TGTGCCTGGAGTGTATTTGCGGGAGAAAAACTGTTTTTT.

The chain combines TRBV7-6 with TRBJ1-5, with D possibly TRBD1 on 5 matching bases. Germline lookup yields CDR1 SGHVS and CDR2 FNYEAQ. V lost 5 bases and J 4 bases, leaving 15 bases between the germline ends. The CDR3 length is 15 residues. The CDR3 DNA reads TGTGCCAGCAGCCGAATGTCAGGGTTGAATCAGCCCCAGCATTTT. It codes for CASSRMSGLNQPQHF.

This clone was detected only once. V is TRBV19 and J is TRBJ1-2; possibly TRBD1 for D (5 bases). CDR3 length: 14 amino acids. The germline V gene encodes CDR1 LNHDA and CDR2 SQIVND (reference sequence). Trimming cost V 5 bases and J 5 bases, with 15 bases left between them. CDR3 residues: CASSPQGPSYGYTF. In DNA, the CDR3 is TGTGCCAGTAGTCCTCAGGGCCCAAGTTATGGCTACACCTTC. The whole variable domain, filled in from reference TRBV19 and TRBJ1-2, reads DGGITQSPKYLFRKEGQNVTLSCEQNLNHDAMYWYRQDPGQGLRLIYYSQIVNDFQKGDIAEGYSVSREKKESFPLTVTSAQKNPTAFYLCASSPQGPSYGYTFGSGTRLTVV.

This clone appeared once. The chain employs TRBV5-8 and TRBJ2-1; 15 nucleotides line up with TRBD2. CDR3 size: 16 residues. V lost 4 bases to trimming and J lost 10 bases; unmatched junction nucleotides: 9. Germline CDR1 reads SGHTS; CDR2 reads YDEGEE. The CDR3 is CASSPPGTSGRREQFF. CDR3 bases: TGTGCCAGCAGCCCCCCCGGGACTAGCGGGAGGAGGGAGCAGTTCTTC.

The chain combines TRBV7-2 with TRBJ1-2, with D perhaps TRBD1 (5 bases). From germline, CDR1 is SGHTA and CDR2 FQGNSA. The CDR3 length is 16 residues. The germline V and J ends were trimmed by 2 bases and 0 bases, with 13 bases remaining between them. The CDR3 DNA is TGTGCCAGCAGCTTAAGGAGGGGAGCGGCTAACTATGGCTACACCTTC. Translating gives CASSLRRGAANYGYTF.

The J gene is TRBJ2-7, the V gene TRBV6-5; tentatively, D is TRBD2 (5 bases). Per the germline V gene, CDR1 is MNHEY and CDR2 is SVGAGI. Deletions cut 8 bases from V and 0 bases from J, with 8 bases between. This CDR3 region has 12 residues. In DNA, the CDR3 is TGTGCCAGCCGAGGGCCCTCCTACGAGCAGTACTTC. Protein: CASRGPSYEQYF.

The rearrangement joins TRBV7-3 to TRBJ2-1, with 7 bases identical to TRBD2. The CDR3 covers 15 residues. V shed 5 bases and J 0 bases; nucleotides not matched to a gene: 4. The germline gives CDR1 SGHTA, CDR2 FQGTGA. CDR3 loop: CASSTSSGSYNEQFF. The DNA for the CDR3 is TGTGCCAGCAGCACCTCTAGCGGCTCCTACAATGAGCAGTTCTTC.

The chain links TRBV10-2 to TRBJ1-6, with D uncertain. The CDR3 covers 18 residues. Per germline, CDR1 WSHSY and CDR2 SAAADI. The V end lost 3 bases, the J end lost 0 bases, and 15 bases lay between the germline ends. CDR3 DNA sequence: TGCGCCAGCAGTGACCTAGGACGGCGAAGCTCCTATAATTCACCCCTCCACTTT. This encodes CASSDLGRRSSYNSPLHF.

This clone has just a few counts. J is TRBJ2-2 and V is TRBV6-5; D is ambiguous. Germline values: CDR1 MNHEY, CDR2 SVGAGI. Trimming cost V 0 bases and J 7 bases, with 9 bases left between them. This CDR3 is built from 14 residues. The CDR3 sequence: CASSYSIVGGELFF. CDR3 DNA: TGTGCCAGCAGTTACTCGATCGTCGGCGGGGAGCTGTTTTTT.

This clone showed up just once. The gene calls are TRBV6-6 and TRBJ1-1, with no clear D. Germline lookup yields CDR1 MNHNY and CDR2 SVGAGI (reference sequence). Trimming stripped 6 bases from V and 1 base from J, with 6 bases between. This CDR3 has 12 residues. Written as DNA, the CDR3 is TGTGCCAGCAGCATACAGAACACTGAAGCTTTCTTT. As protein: CASSIQNTEAFF.

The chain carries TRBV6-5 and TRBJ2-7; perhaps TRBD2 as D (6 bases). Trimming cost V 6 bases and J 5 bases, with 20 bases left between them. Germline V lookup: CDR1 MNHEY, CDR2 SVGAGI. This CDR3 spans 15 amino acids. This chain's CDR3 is CASRLGGSPSHEQYF. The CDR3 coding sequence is TGTGCCAGCAGATTAGGAGGGTCCCCCTCTCACGAGCAGTACTTC.